The 7 T cell receptor beta chains below were found in one sample sequenced in a study of blood T cells in healthy people across ages. The use of a sample-barcoded 5' primer and a J-beta primer mix characterized a second PCR of about 7 to 12 cycles. Each CDR3 protein is one row after TCRdb ran MiXCR on the 5' RACE reads. The sample carries about 1.5 million distinct CDR3 sequences, roughly two fifths recorded once. Sequences were obtained from blood. The origin of the receptors is a woman in her late teens or twenties in good health.

This clonotype was counted between two and nine times. The V gene is TRBV4-2, the J gene TRBJ1-5, with D hard to call. CDR3 length: 15 residues. Germline assignment: CDR1 LGHNA and CDR2 YNFKEQ. V gave up 1 base and J gave up 5 bases, with 12 bases separating them. The CDR3 reads CASSQVPTEHQPQHF. The DNA of the CDR3 is TGTGCCAGCAGCCAAGTCCCCACTGAACATCAGCCCCAGCATTTT.

V usage is TRBV28 and J usage is TRBJ2-7; TRBD1 matches at 8 bases. This CDR3 region has 15 residues. Germline V gives CDR1 MDHEN, CDR2 SYDVKM. V was clipped by 5 bases and J by 0 bases; unmatched bases: 6. CDR3 nucleotide sequence: TGTGCCAGCAGTGAACAGGGGGTGTTCTCCTACGAGCAGTACTTC. Translating gives CASSEQGVFSYEQYF.

In regard to this clonotype: Mismatch with germline at one junction end may stem from a read error. The chain uses TRBV3-1 and TRBJ1-5; 7 bases align to TRBD1. Germline V CDR1 and CDR2: LGHDT, YNNKEL (reference sequence). CDR3 length: 12 amino acids. CDR3 protein: CRDRVGGQPQHF. The CDR3 coding sequence is TGCAGAGACAGGGTGGGCGGTCAGCCCCAGCATTTT.

The chain combines TRBV2 with TRBJ2-3; D not certain. Germline loops: CDR1 SNHLY, CDR2 FYNNEI. The CDR3 consists of 11 residues. V lost 4 bases to trimming and J lost 7 bases, with 6 bases between them. The CDR3 spells CASSAPYTQYF. In nucleotides, the CDR3 is TGTGCCAGCAGTGCCCCTTATACGCAGTATTTT.

J is TRBJ1-2 and V is TRBV7-8; D remains unclear. In germline, CDR1 is SGHVS, CDR2 FQNEAQ. The CDR3 length is 12 residues. Trimming removed 3 bases at V and 11 bases at J, with 13 bases between. In DNA form, the CDR3 reads TGTGCCAGCAGCTTTTCCCGGTCCGGGTACACCTTC. The encoded protein is CASSFSRSGYTF.

This clonotype occurred many times. A much larger clone differs from this one at a single base, so this may be a read error. This chain uses TRBV4-2 with TRBJ2-3, with 8 bases that match TRBD2. J gave up 6 bases and V 3 bases, and 8 bases lay outside the gene matches. This CDR3 is 15 amino acids long. Germline values: CDR1 LGHNA, CDR2 YNFKEQ. The CDR3 here is CASSQGRAGVDTQYF. The CDR3 bases are TGTGCCAGCAGCCAGGGACGAGCGGGAGTGGATACGCAGTATTTT.

This clonotype occurred a few times. The CDR3 here is CASSFNTHEQYF. CDR3 in DNA: TGTGCCAGCAGCTTTAACACCCACGAGCAGTACTTC. The gene calls are TRBV7-2 and TRBJ2-7; D is unresolved. CDR1 is SGHTA, CDR2 FQGNSA, per germline. The CDR3 has 12 amino acids. Deletions cut 3 bases from V and 5 bases from J, with 8 bases between.